This T cell receptor (beta chain) was captured by sequencing in a study of blood T cell repertoires in COVID-19. Overall study context: Acute and convalescent COVID-19 specimens originated in the United States, Italy and Spain. The analysed material was cDNA or gDNA that came from T cells, B-cell-depleted T cells, or PBMCs.

V dropped 6 bases and J dropped 1 base, with 16 bases sitting between them. This CDR3 has 16 residues. Looked up from germline, CDR1 is LGHNA and CDR2 is YNFKEQ. Study processing details: Scientists estimated how many nucleated cells there were by amplifying reference gene primers. TCRdb's copy holds only in-frame clones and misses some; the assay was immunoSEQ multiplex PCR. V and J calls and clone size are those listed in that table; D and trimming were worked out from the DNA. The sample shows under 85,000 clones, approximately 82% of them seen only once. The sequence was obtained from a man aged 45-65 years with active COVID-19. The chain carries TRBV4-2 and TRBJ2-1; maybe TRBD2 (6 bases). What was sequenced was peripheral blood. CDR3 in DNA: TGTGCCAGCAGTCCAGGGCGGGGCGTTTCCTACAATGAGCAGTTCTTC. This translates into CASSPGRGVSYNEQFF.